The T cell receptor beta chain under discussion was sequenced for a study of T cell repertoires in cytomegalovirus infection. In the study overall: Signatures in public TCR beta sequences pointed to both CMV infection and matching HLA type. Points from the study as a whole: The ex vivo response was dominated by HLA-C-restricted CMV-specific TCR beta clonotypes. Carriage of CMV together with the relevant HLA was identifiable through cumulative public TCR beta family frequency.

TCRdb fed the reads into MiXCR, producing one record per CDR3 protein. The sample carries about 460,000 distinct CDR3 sequences, around 11% recorded once. This clonotype has ten or more counts. Its target is unknown. The source is a human donor in good health (CMV status not recorded). Some clones in this sample may be carry-over from other donors' samples. Specimen: PBMCs.

DNA of the CDR3: TGTGCCAGCAGGGGTTTACAAGAGACCCAGTACTTC. Amino acids: CASRGLQETQYF. V usage is TRBV7-9 and J usage is TRBJ2-5; D gene ambiguous. The CDR3 length is 12 residues. Germline V gene lookup returns CDR1 SEHNR and CDR2 FQNEAQ (reference sequence). The V gene lost 6 bases and the J gene lost 2 bases, with 7 bases spanning the gap.